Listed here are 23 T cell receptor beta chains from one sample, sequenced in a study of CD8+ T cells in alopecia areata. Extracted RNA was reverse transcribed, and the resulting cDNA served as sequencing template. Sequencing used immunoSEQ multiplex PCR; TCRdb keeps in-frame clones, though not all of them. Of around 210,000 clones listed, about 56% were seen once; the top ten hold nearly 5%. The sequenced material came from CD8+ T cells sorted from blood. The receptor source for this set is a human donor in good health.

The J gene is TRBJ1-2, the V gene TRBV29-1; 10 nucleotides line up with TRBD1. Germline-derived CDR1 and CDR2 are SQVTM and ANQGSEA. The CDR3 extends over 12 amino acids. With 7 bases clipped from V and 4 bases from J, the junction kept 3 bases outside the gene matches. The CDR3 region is CSARDRGYGYTF. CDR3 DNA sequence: TGCAGCGCACGGGACAGGGGCTATGGCTACACCTTC.

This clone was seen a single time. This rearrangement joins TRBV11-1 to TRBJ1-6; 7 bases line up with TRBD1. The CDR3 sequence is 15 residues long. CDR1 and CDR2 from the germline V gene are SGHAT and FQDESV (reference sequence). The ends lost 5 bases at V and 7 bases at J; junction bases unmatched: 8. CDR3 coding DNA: TGTGCCAGCAGCCCCCGGGACAGTTCAAATTCACCCCTCCACTTT. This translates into CASSPRDSSNSPLHF. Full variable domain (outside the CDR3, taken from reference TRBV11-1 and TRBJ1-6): EAEVAQSPRYKITEKSQAVAFWCDPISGHATLYWYRQILGQGPELLVQFQDESVVDDSQLPKDRFSAERLKGVDSTLKIQPAELGDSAMYLCASSPRDSSNSPLHFGNGTRLTVT.

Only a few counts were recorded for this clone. The CDR3 loop is CASSVEGGVRDEQYF. The CDR3 DNA reads as TGTGCCAGCAGCGTAGAAGGGGGCGTACGGGACGAGCAGTACTTC. The J gene is TRBJ2-7, the V gene TRBV9; 7 nucleotides align to TRBD1. Per the germline V gene, CDR1 is SGDLS and CDR2 is YYNGEE. V lost 0 bases and J lost 5; bases outside the gene matches: 8. This CDR3 is built from 15 residues.

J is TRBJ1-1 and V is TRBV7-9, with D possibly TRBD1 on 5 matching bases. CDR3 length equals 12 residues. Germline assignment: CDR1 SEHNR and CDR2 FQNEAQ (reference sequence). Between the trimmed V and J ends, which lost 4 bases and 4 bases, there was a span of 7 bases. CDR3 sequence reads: CASSSRATEAFF. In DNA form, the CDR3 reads TGTGCCAGCAGCTCCAGGGCCACTGAAGCTTTCTTT.

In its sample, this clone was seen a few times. The CDR3 bases are TGCAGCGTTGAATCAGGGGTTGAGCAGGTTACGCAGTATTTT. Its translation is CSVESGVEQVTQYF. V is TRBV29-1 and J is TRBJ2-3, with D possibly being TRBD1 (6 bases). CDR1 and CDR2 from the germline V gene are SQVTM and ANQGSEA. The CDR3 spans 14 residues. V was cut by 2 bases and J by 8 bases, with 17 bases left in between.

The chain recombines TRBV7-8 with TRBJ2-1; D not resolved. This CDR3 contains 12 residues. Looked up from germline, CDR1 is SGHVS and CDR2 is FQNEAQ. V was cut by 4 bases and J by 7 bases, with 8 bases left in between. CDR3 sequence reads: CASSWNENEQFF. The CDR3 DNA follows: TGTGCCAGCAGCTGGAACGAAAATGAGCAGTTCTTC.

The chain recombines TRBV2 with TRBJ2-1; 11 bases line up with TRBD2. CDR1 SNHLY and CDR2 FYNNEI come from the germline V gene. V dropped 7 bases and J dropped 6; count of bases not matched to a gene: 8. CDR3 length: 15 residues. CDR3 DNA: TGTGCCAGCACCTTACTAGCGGGGGCTATCAATGAGCAGTTCTTC. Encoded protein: CASTLLAGAINEQFF.

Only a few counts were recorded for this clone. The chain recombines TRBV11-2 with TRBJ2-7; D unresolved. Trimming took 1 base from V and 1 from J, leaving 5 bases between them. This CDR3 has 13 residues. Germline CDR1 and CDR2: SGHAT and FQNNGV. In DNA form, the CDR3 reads TGTGCCAGCAGCTTAGGCCGTTCCTACGAGCAGTACTTC. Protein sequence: CASSLGRSYEQYF.

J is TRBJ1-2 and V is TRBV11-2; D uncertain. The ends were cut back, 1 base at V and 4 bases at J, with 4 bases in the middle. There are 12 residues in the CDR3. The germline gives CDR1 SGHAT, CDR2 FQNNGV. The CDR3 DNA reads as TGTGCCAGCAGCTTAGGCGCCTATGGCTACACCTTC. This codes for CASSLGAYGYTF.

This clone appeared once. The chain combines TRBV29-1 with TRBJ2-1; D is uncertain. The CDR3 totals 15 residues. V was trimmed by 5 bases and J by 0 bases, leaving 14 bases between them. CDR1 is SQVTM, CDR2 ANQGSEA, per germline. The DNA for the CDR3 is TGCAGCGTTTCCCCGGCGGAGAGCTCCTACAATGAGCAGTTCTTC. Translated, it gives CSVSPAESSYNEQFF.

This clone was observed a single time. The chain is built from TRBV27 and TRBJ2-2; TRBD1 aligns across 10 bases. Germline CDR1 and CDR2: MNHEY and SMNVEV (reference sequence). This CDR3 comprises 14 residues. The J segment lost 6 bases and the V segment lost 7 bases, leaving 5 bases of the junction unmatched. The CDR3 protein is CASTGTGVAGELFF. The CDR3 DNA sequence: TGTGCCAGCACCGGGACAGGGGTTGCCGGGGAGCTGTTTTTT.

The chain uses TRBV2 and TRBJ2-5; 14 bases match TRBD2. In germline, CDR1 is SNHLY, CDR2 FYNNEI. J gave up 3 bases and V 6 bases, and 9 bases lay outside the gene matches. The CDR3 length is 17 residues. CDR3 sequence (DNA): TGTGCCAGCAGCCTAAGACTAGCGGGGGGGCCCGAAGAGACCCAGTACTTC. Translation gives CASSLRLAGGPEETQYF.

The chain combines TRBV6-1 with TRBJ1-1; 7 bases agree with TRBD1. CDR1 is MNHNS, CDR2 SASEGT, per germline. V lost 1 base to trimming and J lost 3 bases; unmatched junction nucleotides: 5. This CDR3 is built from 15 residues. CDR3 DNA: TGTGCCAGCAGTGAAGGCGCAGGGGGACACACTGAAGCTTTCTTT. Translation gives CASSEGAGGHTEAFF.

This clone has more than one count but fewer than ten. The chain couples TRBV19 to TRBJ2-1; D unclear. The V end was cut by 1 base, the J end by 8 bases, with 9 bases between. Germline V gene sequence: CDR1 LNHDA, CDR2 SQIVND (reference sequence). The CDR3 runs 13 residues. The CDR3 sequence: CASSIGLVHEQFF. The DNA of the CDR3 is TGTGCCAGTAGTATAGGGCTAGTTCATGAGCAGTTCTTC.

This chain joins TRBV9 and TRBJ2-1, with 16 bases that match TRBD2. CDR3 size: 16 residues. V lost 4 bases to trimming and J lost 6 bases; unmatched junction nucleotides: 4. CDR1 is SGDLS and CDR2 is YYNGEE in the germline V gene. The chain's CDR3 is CASSPGTSGGVNEQFF. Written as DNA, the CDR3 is TGTGCCAGCAGCCCCGGGACTAGCGGGGGGGTCAATGAGCAGTTCTTC.

CDR3 DNA: TGTGCCAGCAGCTTGGGCGGCTTAAGGTCACCCCTCCACTTT. Protein product: CASSLGGLRSPLHF. This chain connects TRBV5-8 to TRBJ1-6, with no clear D. Trimming removed 0 bases from V and 10 bases from J, with 11 bases in between. The CDR3 length is 14 residues. Germline V gene lookup returns CDR1 SGHTS and CDR2 YDEGEE. The full variable domain, rest sourced from reference TRBV5-8 and TRBJ1-6, is EAGVTQSPTHLIKTRGQQATLRCSPISGHTSVYWYQQALGLGLQFLLWYDEGEERNRGNFPPRFSGRQFPNYSSELNVNALELEDSALYLCASSLGGLRSPLHFGNGTRLTVT.

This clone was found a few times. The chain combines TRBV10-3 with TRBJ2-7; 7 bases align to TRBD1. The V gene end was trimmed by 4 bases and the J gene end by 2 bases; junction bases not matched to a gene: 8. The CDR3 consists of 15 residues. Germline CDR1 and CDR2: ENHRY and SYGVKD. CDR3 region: CAISVGTDDTYEQYF. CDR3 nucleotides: TGTGCCATCAGTGTTGGGACAGACGATACCTACGAGCAGTACTTC.

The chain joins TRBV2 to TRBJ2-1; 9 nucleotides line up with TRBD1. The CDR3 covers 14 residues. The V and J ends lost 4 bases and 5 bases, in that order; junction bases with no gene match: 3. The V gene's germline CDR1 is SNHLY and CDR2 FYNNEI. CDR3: CASSVGQGHNEQFF. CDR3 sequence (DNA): TGTGCCAGCAGTGTGGGACAGGGACACAATGAGCAGTTCTTC. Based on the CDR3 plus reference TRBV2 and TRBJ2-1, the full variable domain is EPEVTQTPSHQVTQMGQEVILRCVPISNHLYFYWYRQILGQKVEFLVSFYNNEISEKSEIFDDQFSVERPDGSNFTLKIRSTKLEDSAMYFCASSVGQGHNEQFFGPGTRLTVL.

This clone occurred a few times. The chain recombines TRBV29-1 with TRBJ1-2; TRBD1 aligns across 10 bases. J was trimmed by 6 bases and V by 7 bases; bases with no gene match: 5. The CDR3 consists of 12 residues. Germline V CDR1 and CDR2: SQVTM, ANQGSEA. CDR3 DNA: TGCAGCGACCGGACAGGGGGAGATGGCTACACCTTC. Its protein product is CSDRTGGDGYTF. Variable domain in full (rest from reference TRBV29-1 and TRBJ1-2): SAVISQKPSRDICQRGTSLTIQCQVDSQVTMMFWYRQQPGQSLTLIATANQGSEATYESGFVIDKFPISRPNLTFSTLTVSNMSPEDSSIYLCSDRTGGDGYTFGSGTRLTVV.

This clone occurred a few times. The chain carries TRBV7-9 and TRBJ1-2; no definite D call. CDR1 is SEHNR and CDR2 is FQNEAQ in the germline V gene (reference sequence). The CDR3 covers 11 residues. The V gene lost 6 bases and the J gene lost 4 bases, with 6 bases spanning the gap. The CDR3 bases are TGTGCCAGCAGGGTGGGCTATGGCTACACCTTC. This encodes CASRVGYGYTF. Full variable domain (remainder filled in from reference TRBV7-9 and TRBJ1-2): DTGVSQNPRHKITKRGQNVTFRCDPISEHNRLYWYRQTLGQGPEFLTYFQNEAQLEKSRLLSDRFSAERPKGSFSTLEIQRTEQGDSAMYLCASRVGYGYTFGSGTRLTVV.

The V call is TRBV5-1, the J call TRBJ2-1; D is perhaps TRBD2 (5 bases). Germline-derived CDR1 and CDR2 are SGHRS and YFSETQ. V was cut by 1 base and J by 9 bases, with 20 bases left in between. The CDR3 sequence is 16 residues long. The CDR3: CASSLMGSFTRGEQFF. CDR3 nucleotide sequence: TGCGCCAGCAGCTTGATGGGGAGCTTTACGCGTGGTGAGCAGTTCTTC.

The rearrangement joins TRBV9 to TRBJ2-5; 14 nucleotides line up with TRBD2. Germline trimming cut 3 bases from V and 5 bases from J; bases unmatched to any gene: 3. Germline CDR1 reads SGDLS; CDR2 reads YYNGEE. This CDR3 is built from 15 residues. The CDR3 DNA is TGTGCCAGCAGCGAGGGACTAGCGGGGGTTGAGACCCAGTACTTC. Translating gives CASSEGLAGVETQYF.

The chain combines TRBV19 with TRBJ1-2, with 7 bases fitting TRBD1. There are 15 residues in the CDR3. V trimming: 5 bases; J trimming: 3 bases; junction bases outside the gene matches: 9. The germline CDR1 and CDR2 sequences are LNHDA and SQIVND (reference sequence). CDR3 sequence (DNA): TGTGCCAGTAGTTACAGGGGTTCGGTGGACTATGGCTACACCTTC. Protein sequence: CASSYRGSVDYGYTF.